This T cell receptor beta chain was recorded in a study of identical twins. This clonotype has more than one count but fewer than ten. TCRdb redid the calling of the 5' RACE reads with MiXCR, one entry per CDR3 protein. The data show approximately 220,000 distinct CDR3 sequences, over 8% seen once. The V gene's germline CDR1 is SGHRS and CDR2 YFSETQ. V lost 7 bases to trimming and J lost 1 base; unmatched junction nucleotides: 2. The CDR3 extends over 14 amino acids. The specimen was memory (CD45RO+) T cells sorted from blood. This clonotype originated in a woman between 18 and 29 years old in good health. V and J are TRBV5-1 and TRBJ2-5; TRBD2 agrees at 12 bases. The CDR3 region is CASQLAGGQETQYF. DNA of the CDR3: TGCGCCAGCCAACTAGCGGGAGGCCAAGAGACCCAGTACTTC.